These 6 T cell receptor beta chains were all obtained from the same sample, sequenced in a study of graft-versus-host responses after intestinal transplantation. The starting material, graft tissue, was processed to release intraepithelial and lamina propria lymphocytes. Assay used: immunoSEQ multiplex PCR; TCRdb lists only in-frame clones, some missing. The sample has 3,500 to 5,500 clones, 70% to 85% seen once. The sample here was ileum tissue, taken 9 days after transplant. Source of these receptors: a human patient who received an intestinal transplant, so some T cells may come from the graft donor.

The chain joins TRBV10-3 to TRBJ2-2; 11 nucleotides match TRBD2. The CDR3 is made up of 13 amino acids. CDR1 is ENHRY and CDR2 is SYGVKD in the germline V gene. The CDR3: CALAGALTGELFF. For the CDR3, the DNA is TGTGCACTAGCGGGGGCCCTCACCGGGGAGCTGTTTTTT.

The chain has TRBV30 and TRBJ2-7, with D perhaps matching TRBD2 (5 bases). The V end was cut by 3 bases, the J end by 2 bases, with 5 bases between. This CDR3 comprises 11 residues. Germline values: CDR1 GTSNPN, CDR2 SVGIG (reference sequence). Here the CDR3 DNA reads TGTGCCTGGAGCGGGGCCTACGAGCAGTACTTC. This encodes CAWSGAYEQYF. The entire variable domain, with the rest obtained from reference TRBV30 and TRBJ2-7, is as follows: SQTIHQWPATLVQPVGSPLSLECTVEGTSNPNLYWYRQAAGRGLQLLFYSVGIGQISSEVPQNLSASRPQDRQFILSSKKLLLSDSGFYLCAWSGAYEQYFGPGTRLTVT.

The chain recombines TRBV5-5 with TRBJ1-2; TRBD1 matches 7 bases. J gave up 2 bases and V 0 bases, and 4 bases lay outside the gene matches. In germline, CDR1 is SGHKS, CDR2 YYEKEE (reference sequence). This CDR3 has 15 amino acids. CDR3 amino acids: CASSLGGTANYGYTF. For the CDR3, the DNA is TGTGCCAGCAGCTTGGGAGGGACAGCAAACTATGGCTACACCTTC. Variable domain in full (rest from reference TRBV5-5 and TRBJ1-2): DAGVTQSPTHLIKTRGQQVTLRCSPISGHKSVSWYQQVLGQGPQFIFQYYEKEERGRGNFPDRFSARQFPNYSSELNVNALLLGDSALYLCASSLGGTANYGYTFGSGTRLTVV.

The chain carries TRBV25-1 and TRBJ1-1, with unresolved D. V lost 3 bases and J lost 4, with 6 bases in between. This CDR3 region has 12 residues. Germline V gene sequence: CDR1 MGHDK, CDR2 SYGVNS. This chain's CDR3 is CASSDWSTEAFF. CDR3 coding DNA: TGTGCCAGCAGTGACTGGAGCACTGAAGCTTTCTTT.

This clone was observed a single time. The rearrangement uses TRBV5-1 and TRBJ2-1; the D gene is possibly TRBD1 (5 bases). The CDR3 length is 14 residues. Germline V gene sequence: CDR1 SGHRS, CDR2 YFSETQ. Between the trimmed V and J ends, which lost 3 bases and 4 bases, there was a span of 11 bases. The CDR3 loop is CASSSDTRYNEQFF. The CDR3 DNA follows: TGCGCCAGCAGCTCGGACACCAGGTACAATGAGCAGTTCTTC.

The chain has TRBV6-5 and TRBJ1-2; TRBD1 is a possible D gene (6 bases). V lost 5 bases and J lost 5, with 15 bases in between. The CDR3 spans 14 residues. Germline CDR1 and CDR2: MNHEY and SVGAGI. CDR3 in DNA: TGTGCCAGCAGTAGGGCGGGGAGGGGGTATGGCTACACCTTC. It specifies CASSRAGRGYGYTF.